This T cell receptor beta chain is from a study of control samples from healthy donors and cancer patients. Assay: immunoSEQ multiplex PCR; the TCRdb copy retains only in-frame clones and omits some. The table lists about 140,000 clones, 85% to 95% of them singletons, with about an eighth in the top ten. V shed 0 bases, J shed 4 bases, and the junction held 8 bases outside the gene matches. Germline CDR1 SGHDT, CDR2 YYEEEE. The CDR3 has 17 residues. The J gene is TRBJ2-7, the V gene TRBV5-6; 12 bases align to TRBD2. This receptor was taken from a man in his forties in good health. The material sequenced was blood. CDR3 DNA: TGTGCCAGCAGCTTGGGCCTAGCGGGAGGGCCTTGGTACGAGCAGTACTTC. This encodes CASSLGLAGGPWYEQYF. Combining the CDR3 with reference TRBV5-6 and TRBJ2-7 gives the whole variable domain DAGVTQSPTHLIKTRGQQVTLRCSPKSGHDTVSWYQQALGQGPQFIFQYYEEEERQRGNFPDRFSGHQFPNYSSELNVNALLLGDSALYLCASSLGLAGGPWYEQYFGPGTRLTVT.